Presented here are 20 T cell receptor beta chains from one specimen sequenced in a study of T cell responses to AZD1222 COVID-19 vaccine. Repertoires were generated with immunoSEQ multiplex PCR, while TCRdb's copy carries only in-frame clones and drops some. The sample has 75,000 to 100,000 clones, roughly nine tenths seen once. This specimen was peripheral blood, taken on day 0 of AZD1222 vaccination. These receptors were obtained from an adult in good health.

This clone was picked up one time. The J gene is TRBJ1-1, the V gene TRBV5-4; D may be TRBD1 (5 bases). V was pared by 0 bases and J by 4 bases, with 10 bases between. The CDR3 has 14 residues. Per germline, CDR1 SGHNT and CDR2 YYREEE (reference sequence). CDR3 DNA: TGTGCCAGCAGCTTGGGAGTAGGGGCCACTGAAGCTTTCTTT. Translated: CASSLGVGATEAFF. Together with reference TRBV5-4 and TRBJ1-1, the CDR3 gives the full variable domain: ETGVTQSPTHLIKTRGQQVTLRCSSQSGHNTVSWYQQALGQGPQFIFQYYREEENGRGNFPPRFSGLQFPNYSSELNVNALELDDSALYLCASSLGVGATEAFFGQGTRLTVV.

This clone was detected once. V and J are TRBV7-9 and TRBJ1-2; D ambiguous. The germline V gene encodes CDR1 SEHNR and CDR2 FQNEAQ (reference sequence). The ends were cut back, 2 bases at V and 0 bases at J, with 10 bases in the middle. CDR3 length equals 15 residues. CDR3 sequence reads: CASSLYRPSNYGYTF. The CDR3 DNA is TGTGCCAGCAGCTTATACAGACCTTCTAACTATGGCTACACCTTC.

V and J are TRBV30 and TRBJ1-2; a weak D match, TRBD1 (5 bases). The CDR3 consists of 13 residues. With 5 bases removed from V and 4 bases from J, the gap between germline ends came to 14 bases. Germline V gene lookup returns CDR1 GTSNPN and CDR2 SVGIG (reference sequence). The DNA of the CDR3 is TGTGCCTGGGCGAAGCAGGGCTCCTATGGCTACACCTTC. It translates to CAWAKQGSYGYTF. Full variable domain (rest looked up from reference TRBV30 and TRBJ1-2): SQTIHQWPATLVQPVGSPLSLECTVEGTSNPNLYWYRQAAGRGLQLLFYSVGIGQISSEVPQNLSASRPQDRQFILSSKKLLLSDSGFYLCAWAKQGSYGYTFGSGTRLTVV.

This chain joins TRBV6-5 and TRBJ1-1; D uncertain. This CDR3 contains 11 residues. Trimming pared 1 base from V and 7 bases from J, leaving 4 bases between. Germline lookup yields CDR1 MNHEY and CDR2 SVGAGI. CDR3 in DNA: TGTGCCAGCAGTTACTTGGGTGAAGCTTTCTTT. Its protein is CASSYLGEAFF.

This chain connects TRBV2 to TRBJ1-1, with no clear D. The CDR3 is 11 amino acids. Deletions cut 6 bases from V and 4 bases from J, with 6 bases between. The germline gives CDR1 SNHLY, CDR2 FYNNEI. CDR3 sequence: CASRESTEAFF. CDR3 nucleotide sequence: TGTGCCAGCAGGGAGTCCACTGAAGCTTTCTTT. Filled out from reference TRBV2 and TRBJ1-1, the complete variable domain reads EPEVTQTPSHQVTQMGQEVILRCVPISNHLYFYWYRQILGQKVEFLVSFYNNEISEKSEIFDDQFSVERPDGSNFTLKIRSTKLEDSAMYFCASRESTEAFFGQGTRLTVV.

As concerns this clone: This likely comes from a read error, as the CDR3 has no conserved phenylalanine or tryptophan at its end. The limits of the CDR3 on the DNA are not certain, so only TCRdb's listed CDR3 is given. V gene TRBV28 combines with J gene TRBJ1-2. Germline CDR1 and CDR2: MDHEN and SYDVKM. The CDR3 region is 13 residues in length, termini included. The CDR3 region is CASSQNPGTTSFV.

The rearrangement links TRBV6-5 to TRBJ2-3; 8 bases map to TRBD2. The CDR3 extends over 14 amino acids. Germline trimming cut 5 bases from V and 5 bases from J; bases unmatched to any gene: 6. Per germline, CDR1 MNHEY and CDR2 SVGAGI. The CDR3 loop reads CASSSGGREDTQYF. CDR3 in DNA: TGTGCCAGCAGTAGCGGGGGCCGTGAAGATACGCAGTATTTT.

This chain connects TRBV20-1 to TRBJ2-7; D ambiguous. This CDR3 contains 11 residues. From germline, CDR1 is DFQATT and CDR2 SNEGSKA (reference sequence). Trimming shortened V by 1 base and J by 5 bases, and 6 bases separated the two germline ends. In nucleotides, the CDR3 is TGCAGTGCTAGAGTCTCTAACGAGCAGTACTTC. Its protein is CSARVSNEQYF.

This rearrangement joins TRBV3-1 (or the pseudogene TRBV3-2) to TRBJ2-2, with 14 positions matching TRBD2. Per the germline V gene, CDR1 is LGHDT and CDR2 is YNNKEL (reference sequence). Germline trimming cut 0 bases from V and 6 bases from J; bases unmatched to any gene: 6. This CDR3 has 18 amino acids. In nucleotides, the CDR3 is TGTGCCAGCAGCCAAGAGGGGACTAGCGGGAGACGGGCCGGGGAGCTGTTTTTT. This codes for CASSQEGTSGRRAGELFF.

The CDR3 reads CASQTGDYEQYF. CDR3 DNA sequence: TGTGCCAGCCAAACAGGGGACTACGAGCAGTACTTC. This chain joins TRBV28 and TRBJ2-7; 7 bases map to TRBD1. CDR3 size: 12 residues. The V gene's germline CDR1 is MDHEN and CDR2 SYDVKM. J was trimmed by 3 bases and V by 8 bases; bases with no gene match: 4.

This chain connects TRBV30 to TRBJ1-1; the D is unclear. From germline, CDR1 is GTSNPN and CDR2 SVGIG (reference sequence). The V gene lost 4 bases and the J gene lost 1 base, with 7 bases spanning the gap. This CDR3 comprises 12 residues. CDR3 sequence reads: CAWIGRNTEAFF. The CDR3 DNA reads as TGTGCCTGGATTGGGCGGAACACTGAAGCTTTCTTT.

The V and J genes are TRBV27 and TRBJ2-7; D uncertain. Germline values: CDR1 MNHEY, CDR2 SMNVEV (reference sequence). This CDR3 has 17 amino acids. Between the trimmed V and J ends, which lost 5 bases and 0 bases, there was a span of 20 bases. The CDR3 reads CASSPRAGTTFSYEQYF. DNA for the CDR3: TGTGCCAGCAGTCCCCGGGCAGGAACCACCTTCTCCTACGAGCAGTACTTC.

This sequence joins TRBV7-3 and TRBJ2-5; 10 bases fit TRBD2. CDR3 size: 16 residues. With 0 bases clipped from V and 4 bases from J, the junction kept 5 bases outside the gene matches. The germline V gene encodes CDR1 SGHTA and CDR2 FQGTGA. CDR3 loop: CASSLTSGGSGETQYF. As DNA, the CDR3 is TGTGCCAGCAGCTTAACTAGCGGGGGGTCTGGAGAGACCCAGTACTTC.

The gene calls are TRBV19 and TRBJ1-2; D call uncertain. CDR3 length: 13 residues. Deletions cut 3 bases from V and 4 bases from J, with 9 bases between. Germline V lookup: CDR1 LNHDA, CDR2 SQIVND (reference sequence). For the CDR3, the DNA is TGTGCCAGTAGTATTCAGATGACCTATGGCTACACCTTC. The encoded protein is CASSIQMTYGYTF.

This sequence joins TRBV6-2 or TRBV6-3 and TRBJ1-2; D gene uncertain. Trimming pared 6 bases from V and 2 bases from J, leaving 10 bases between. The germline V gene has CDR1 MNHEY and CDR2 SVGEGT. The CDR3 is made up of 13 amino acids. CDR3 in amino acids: CASSSDTNYGYTF. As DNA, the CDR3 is TGTGCCAGCAGCTCCGACACAAACTATGGCTACACCTTC.

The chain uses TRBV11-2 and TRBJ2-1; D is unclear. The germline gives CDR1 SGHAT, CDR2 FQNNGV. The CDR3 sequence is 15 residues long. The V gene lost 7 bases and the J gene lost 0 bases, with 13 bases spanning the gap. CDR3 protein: CASTVGRRSYNEQFF. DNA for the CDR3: TGTGCCAGCACCGTCGGGCGGCGCTCCTACAATGAGCAGTTCTTC. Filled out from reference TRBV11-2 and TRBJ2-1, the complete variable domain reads EAGVAQSPRYKIIEKRQSVAFWCNPISGHATLYWYQQILGQGPKLLIQFQNNGVVDDSQLPKDRFSAERLKGVDSTLKIQPAKLEDSAVYLCASTVGRRSYNEQFFGPGTRLTVL.

CDR3 sequence (DNA): TGTGCCAGCGGTGCGGTTATATATGGCTACACCTTC. Protein product: CASGAVIYGYTF. This chain uses TRBV28 with TRBJ1-2, with D unresolved. CDR3 length: 12 amino acids. V was trimmed by 8 bases and J by 5 bases, leaving 12 bases between them. CDR1 is MDHEN, CDR2 SYDVKM, per germline.

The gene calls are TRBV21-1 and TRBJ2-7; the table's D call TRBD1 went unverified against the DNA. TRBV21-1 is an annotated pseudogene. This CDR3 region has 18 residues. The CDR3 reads CASKKGSGTGGFPYEQYF. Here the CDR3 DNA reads TGTGCCAGCAAAAAGGGTAGCGGGACAGGGGGATTCCCCTACGAGCAGTACTTC.

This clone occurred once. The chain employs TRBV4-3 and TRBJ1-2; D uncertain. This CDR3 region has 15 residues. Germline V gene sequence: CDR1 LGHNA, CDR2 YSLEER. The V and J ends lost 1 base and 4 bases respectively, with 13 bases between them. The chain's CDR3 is CASSQVLAGPYGYTF. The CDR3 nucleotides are TGCGCCAGCAGCCAAGTTCTGGCAGGTCCCTATGGCTACACCTTC.

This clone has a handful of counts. The CDR3 nucleotides are TGTGCCAGTAGTCTCCGACAGGGTTACGAGCAGTACTTC. Amino acid sequence: CASSLRQGYEQYF. The rearrangement links TRBV19 to TRBJ2-7; 7 positions agree with TRBD1. Trimming took 5 bases from V and 4 from J; bases not matched to a gene: 5. Germline CDR1 LNHDA, CDR2 SQIVND (reference sequence). The CDR3 consists of 13 residues.